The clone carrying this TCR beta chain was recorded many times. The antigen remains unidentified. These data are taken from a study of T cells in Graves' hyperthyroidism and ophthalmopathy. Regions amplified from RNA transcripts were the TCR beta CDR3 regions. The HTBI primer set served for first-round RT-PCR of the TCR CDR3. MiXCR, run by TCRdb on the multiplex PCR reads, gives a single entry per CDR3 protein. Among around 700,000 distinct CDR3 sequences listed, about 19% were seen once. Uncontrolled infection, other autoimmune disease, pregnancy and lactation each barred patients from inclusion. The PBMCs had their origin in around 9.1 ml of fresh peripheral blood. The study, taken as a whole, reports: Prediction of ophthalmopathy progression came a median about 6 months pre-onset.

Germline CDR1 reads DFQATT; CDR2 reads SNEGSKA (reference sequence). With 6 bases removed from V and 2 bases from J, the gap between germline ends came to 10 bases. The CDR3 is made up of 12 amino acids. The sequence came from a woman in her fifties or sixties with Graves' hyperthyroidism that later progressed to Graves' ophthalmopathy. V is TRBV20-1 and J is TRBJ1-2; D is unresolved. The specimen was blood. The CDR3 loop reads CSATLGNYGYTF. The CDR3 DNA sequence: TGCAGTGCAACCCTTGGGAACTATGGCTACACCTTC.